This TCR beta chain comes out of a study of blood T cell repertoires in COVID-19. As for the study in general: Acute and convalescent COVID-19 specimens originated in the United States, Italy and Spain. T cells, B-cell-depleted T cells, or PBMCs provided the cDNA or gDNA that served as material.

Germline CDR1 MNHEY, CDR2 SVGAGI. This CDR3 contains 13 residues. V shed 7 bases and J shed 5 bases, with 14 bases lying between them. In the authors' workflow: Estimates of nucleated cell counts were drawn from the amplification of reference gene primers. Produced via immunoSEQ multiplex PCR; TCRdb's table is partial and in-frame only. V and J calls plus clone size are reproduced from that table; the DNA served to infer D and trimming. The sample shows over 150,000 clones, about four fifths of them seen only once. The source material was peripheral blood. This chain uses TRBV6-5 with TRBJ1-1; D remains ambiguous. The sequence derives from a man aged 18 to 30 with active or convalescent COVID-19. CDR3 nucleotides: TGTGCCAGCACGAGGGTAGAGGAGACTGAAGCTTTCTTT. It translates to CASTRVEETEAFF.